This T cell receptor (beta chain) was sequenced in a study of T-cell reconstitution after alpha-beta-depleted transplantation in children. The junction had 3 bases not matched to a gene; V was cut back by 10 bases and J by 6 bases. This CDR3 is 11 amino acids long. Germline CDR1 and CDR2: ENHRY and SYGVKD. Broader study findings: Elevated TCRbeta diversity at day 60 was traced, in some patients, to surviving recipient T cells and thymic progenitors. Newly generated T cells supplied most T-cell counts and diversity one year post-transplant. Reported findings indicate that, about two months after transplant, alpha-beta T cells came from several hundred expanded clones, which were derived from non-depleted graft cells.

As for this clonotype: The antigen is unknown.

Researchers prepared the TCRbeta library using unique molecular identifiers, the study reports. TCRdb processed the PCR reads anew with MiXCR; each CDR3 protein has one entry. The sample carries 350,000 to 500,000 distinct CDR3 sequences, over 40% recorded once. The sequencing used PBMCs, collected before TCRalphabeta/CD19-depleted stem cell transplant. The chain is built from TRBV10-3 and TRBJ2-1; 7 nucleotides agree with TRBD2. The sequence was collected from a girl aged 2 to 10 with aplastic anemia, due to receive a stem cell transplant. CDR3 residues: CATQRGNEQFF. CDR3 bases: TGTGCCACCCAGCGGGGCAATGAGCAGTTCTTC.